These 23 T cell receptor beta chains share one sample of origin, sequenced in a study of T cell clones after liver transplantation. Method: immunoSEQ multiplex PCR; TCRdb's copy keeps in-frame clones and lacks some. The sample has about 60,000 clones; around 75% are singletons. The material sequenced was CD4+ T cells from blood, taken before liver transplant. Every receptor here comes from a human donor who received a liver transplant.

The rearrangement joins TRBV19 to TRBJ2-5, with D unresolved. Germline loops: CDR1 LNHDA, CDR2 SQIVND (reference sequence). V lost 3 bases to trimming and J lost 5 bases, with 4 bases between them. The CDR3 is 11 amino acids. Here the CDR3 reads CASSIEETQYF. The CDR3 nucleotides read TGTGCCAGTAGTATCGAGGAGACCCAGTACTTC.

V gene TRBV10-2 combines with J gene TRBJ1-1; 9 bases line up with TRBD1. This CDR3 is 14 amino acids long. Germline lookup yields CDR1 WSHSY and CDR2 SAAADI. With V trimmed by 6 bases and J by 5 bases, 7 bases remained unmatched. DNA for the CDR3: TGCGCCAGCAGCCACAGGGGGCTAGAAACTGAAGCTTTCTTT. It specifies CASSHRGLETEAFF.

This chain joins TRBV25-1 and TRBJ1-1; maybe TRBD1 (5 bases). V gave up 3 bases and J gave up 7 bases, with 9 bases separating them. The CDR3 is made up of 12 amino acids. Germline V gene data show CDR1 as MGHDK and CDR2 as SYGVNS. The chain's CDR3 is CASSDAGIEAFF. CDR3 bases: TGTGCCAGCAGTGATGCAGGGATTGAAGCTTTCTTT.

This clone occurred many times. V usage is TRBV19 and J usage is TRBJ1-1; tentative D call: TRBD1 (6 bases). Trimming took 7 bases from V and 0 from J, leaving 12 bases between them. The CDR3 runs 14 residues. Germline CDR1 LNHDA, CDR2 SQIVND (reference sequence). CDR3 nucleotides: TGTGCCAGTACCACAGGGAATATGAACACTGAAGCTTTCTTT. Amino acids: CASTTGNMNTEAFF.

The gene calls are TRBV6-6 and TRBJ1-2; 9 bases fit TRBD1. The CDR3 sequence is 13 residues long. CDR1 is MNHNY, CDR2 SVGAGI, per germline (reference sequence). Unmatched junction bases numbered 7, after V lost 6 bases and J lost 8 bases. In nucleotides, the CDR3 is TGTGCCAGCAGCCGGGACAGGGAAGACGGCTACACCTTC. It specifies CASSRDREDGYTF.

The V and J genes are TRBV5-6 and TRBJ2-3, with D tentatively TRBD2 (7 bases). The CDR3 runs 15 residues. The germline V gene has CDR1 SGHDT and CDR2 YYEEEE. The V and J ends lost 4 bases and 4 bases respectively, with 16 bases between them. The CDR3 DNA reads as TGTGCCAGCAGCCCCGTGGGGGGGGCATCAGATACGCAGTATTTT. It encodes CASSPVGGASDTQYF. The variable domain in full, completed from reference TRBV5-6 and TRBJ2-3, reads DAGVTQSPTHLIKTRGQQVTLRCSPKSGHDTVSWYQQALGQGPQFIFQYYEEEERQRGNFPDRFSGHQFPNYSSELNVNALLLGDSALYLCASSPVGGASDTQYFGPGTRLTVL.

The chain links TRBV13 to TRBJ2-7; 10 bases match TRBD2. Germline V CDR1 and CDR2: PRHDT, FYEKMQ (reference sequence). Germline trimming cut 5 bases from V and 2 bases from J; bases unmatched to any gene: 12. The length of the CDR3 is 17 residues. The CDR3 is CASSQRLAGALTYEQYF. CDR3 nucleotides: TGTGCCAGCAGCCAGCGGCTAGCGGGGGCCCTGACCTACGAGCAGTACTTC.

The chain is built from TRBV30 and TRBJ2-7; D possibly corresponds to TRBD1 (5 bases). Germline V gene sequence: CDR1 GTSNPN, CDR2 SVGIG (reference sequence). V dropped 1 base and J dropped 0 bases, with 13 bases sitting between them. This CDR3 has 15 amino acids. The CDR3 loop is CAWSADSTNSYEQYF. Here the CDR3 DNA reads TGTGCCTGGAGTGCCGACAGCACAAACTCCTACGAGCAGTACTTC.

This clone was detected a few times. J is TRBJ1-1 and V is TRBV9; perhaps TRBD1 as D (5 bases). CDR1 is SGDLS and CDR2 is YYNGEE in the germline V gene. This CDR3 region has 13 residues. V was cut by 3 bases and J by 1 base, with 7 bases left in between. In DNA, the CDR3 is TGTGCCAGCAGCGCTAGGGGGAACACTGAAGCTTTCTTT. Amino acid sequence: CASSARGNTEAFF.

The gene calls are TRBV28 and TRBJ2-7, with D unresolved. V lost 8 bases, J lost 5 bases, and 13 bases lay in between. CDR3 size: 12 residues. Germline V gene data show CDR1 as MDHEN and CDR2 as SYDVKM. This chain's CDR3 is CASAVGNHEQYF. For the CDR3, the DNA is TGTGCCAGCGCGGTAGGTAACCACGAGCAGTACTTC.

By sample fraction, this clone is medium-sized. The chain recombines TRBV25-1 with TRBJ2-7, with a possible D match to TRBD2 (6 bases). The CDR3 spans 11 residues. V lost 5 bases, J lost 9 bases, and 11 bases lay in between. Germline-derived CDR1 and CDR2 are MGHDK and SYGVNS. Here the CDR3 reads CASSSGDGQYF. CDR3 coding DNA: TGTGCCAGCAGTTCGGGGGACGGGCAGTACTTC.

The chain uses TRBV7-9 and TRBJ1-1; D is unresolved. CDR1 and CDR2 from the germline V gene are SEHNR and FQNEAQ (reference sequence). V was pared by 3 bases and J by 1 base, with 6 bases between. This CDR3 spans 13 amino acids. The CDR3 region is CASSFEGNTEAFF. The CDR3, as DNA: TGTGCCAGCAGCTTTGAGGGGAACACTGAAGCTTTCTTT. Full variable domain (missing parts from reference TRBV7-9 and TRBJ1-1): DTGVSQNPRHKITKRGQNVTFRCDPISEHNRLYWYRQTLGQGPEFLTYFQNEAQLEKSRLLSDRFSAERPKGSFSTLEIQRTEQGDSAMYLCASSFEGNTEAFFGQGTRLTVV.

This chain uses TRBV2 with TRBJ2-2; D is perhaps TRBD1 (5 bases). CDR3 length equals 15 residues. From germline, CDR1 is SNHLY and CDR2 FYNNEI. The germline V and J ends were trimmed by 5 bases and 4 bases, with 14 bases remaining between them. The CDR3 sequence: CASSKAGMGTGELFF. CDR3 in DNA: TGTGCCAGCAGTAAGGCAGGGATGGGCACCGGGGAGCTGTTTTTT.

V gene TRBV7-8 combines with J gene TRBJ2-7; tentative D call: TRBD1 (7 bases). In germline, CDR1 is SGHVS, CDR2 FQNEAQ. The V gene lost 7 bases and the J gene lost 7 bases, with 17 bases spanning the gap. The CDR3 runs to 13 residues. As DNA, the CDR3 is TGTGCCAGCACTTTCAGGGGGGCGGGGGAGCAGTACTTC. Translating gives CASTFRGAGEQYF.

This clone showed up just a few times. The genes are TRBV25-1 and TRBJ2-7; D is possibly TRBD1 (6 bases). Germline V gene lookup returns CDR1 MGHDK and CDR2 SYGVNS. The V end lost 5 bases, the J end lost 2 bases, and 10 bases lay between the germline ends. This CDR3 has 13 amino acids. The CDR3 loop is CASSHRVTYEQYF. CDR3 bases: TGTGCCAGCAGTCACAGGGTCACCTACGAGCAGTACTTC.

V is TRBV11-2 and J is TRBJ2-2, with 8 nucleotides matching TRBD1. Germline assignment: CDR1 SGHAT and CDR2 FQNNGV. The trim removed 6 bases at V and 2 bases at J, leaving 2 bases unmatched. The CDR3 runs to 14 residues. CDR3 DNA: TGTGCCAGCAGGACAGGGGTTAACACCGGGGAGCTGTTTTTT. Translating gives CASRTGVNTGELFF.

J is TRBJ1-2 and V is TRBV7-8; D possibly corresponds to TRBD1 (5 bases). Per the germline V gene, CDR1 is SGHVS and CDR2 is FQNEAQ. Trimming took 1 base from V and 8 from J, leaving 11 bases between them. The CDR3 length is 13 residues. DNA of the CDR3: TGTGCCAGCAGCTTAGACAGGCATCGGGGCTACACCTTC. Amino acids: CASSLDRHRGYTF.

The J gene is TRBJ1-2, the V gene TRBV9; 7 nucleotides agree with TRBD1. Germline loops: CDR1 SGDLS, CDR2 YYNGEE. J gave up 6 bases and V 6 bases, and 5 bases lay outside the gene matches. CDR3 length equals 12 residues. The chain's CDR3 is CASTLDRDGYTF. The CDR3 DNA reads as TGTGCCAGCACTCTCGACAGGGATGGCTACACCTTC.

By frequency in the sample, this clone is medium-sized (0.01 to 0.1%). V is TRBV7-9 and J is TRBJ2-3, with D maybe TRBD1 (6 bases). Per germline, CDR1 SEHNR and CDR2 FQNEAQ (reference sequence). The CDR3 runs 15 residues. Between the trimmed V and J ends, which lost 3 bases and 3 bases, there was a span of 13 bases. In DNA, the CDR3 is TGTGCCAGCAGCTTCCACCAGGGGCTAACAGATACGCAGTATTTT. It codes for CASSFHQGLTDTQYF.

This clone was seen a few times. The chain recombines TRBV5-1 with TRBJ2-2; 8 nucleotides agree with TRBD1. V shed 6 bases, J shed 3 bases, and the junction held 7 bases outside the gene matches. This CDR3 has 15 amino acids. Germline loops: CDR1 SGHRS, CDR2 YFSETQ. The CDR3 bases are TGCGCCAGCACCCCGGCAGGGGGCGACACCGGGGAGCTGTTTTTT. Its protein product is CASTPAGGDTGELFF.

The gene calls are TRBV6-5 and TRBJ1-4, with 10 bases lining up with TRBD1. The length of the CDR3 is 14 residues. Germline assignment: CDR1 MNHEY and CDR2 SVGAGI. V was pared by 6 bases and J by 7 bases, with 5 bases of the junction left unmatched. CDR3 loop: CASRPGTGAEKLFF. DNA for the CDR3: TGTGCCAGCAGGCCCGGGACAGGGGCTGAAAAACTGTTTTTT.

The chain recombines TRBV11-2 with TRBJ1-1, with 7 bases aligning to TRBD1. The CDR3 is made up of 15 amino acids. The V gene end was trimmed by 5 bases and the J gene end by 1 base; junction bases not matched to a gene: 7. Germline CDR1 SGHAT, CDR2 FQNNGV. In nucleotides, the CDR3 is TGTGCCAGCAGCGGGAGACAGGGAAGGAACACTGAAGCTTTCTTT. It translates to CASSGRQGRNTEAFF.

The V and J genes are TRBV10-1 and TRBJ2-3; TRBD1 is a possible D gene (5 bases). The V and J ends lost 4 bases and 6 bases respectively, with 11 bases between them. Germline V CDR1 and CDR2: WNHNN, SYGVQD (reference sequence). The CDR3 totals 13 residues. The CDR3 protein is CASSGQGTDTQYF. CDR3 nucleotides: TGCGCCAGCAGTGGGCAGGGAACCGATACGCAGTATTTT.